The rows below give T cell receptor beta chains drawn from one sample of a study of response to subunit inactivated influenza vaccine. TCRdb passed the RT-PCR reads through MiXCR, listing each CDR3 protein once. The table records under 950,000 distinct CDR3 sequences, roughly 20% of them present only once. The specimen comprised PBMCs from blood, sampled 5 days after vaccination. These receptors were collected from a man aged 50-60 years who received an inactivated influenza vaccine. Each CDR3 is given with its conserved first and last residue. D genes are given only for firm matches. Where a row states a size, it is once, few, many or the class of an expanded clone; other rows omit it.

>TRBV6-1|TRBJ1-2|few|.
TGTGCCAGCAGTCGGCAGGGTTCTCTAAACTATGGCTACACCTTC
CASSRQGSLNYGYTF
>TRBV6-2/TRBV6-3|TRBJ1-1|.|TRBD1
TGTGCCAGCGCCCGGGACAGGGTGAACACTGAAGCTTTCTTT
CASARDRVNTEAFF
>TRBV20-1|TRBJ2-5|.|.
TGCAGTGCTATAGATGTAGGTTACCACCTAGAGACCCAGTACTTC
CSAIDVGYHLETQYF
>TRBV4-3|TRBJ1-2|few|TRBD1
TGCGCCAGCAGCCAGACACAGGGGGCTGTTAATTATGGCTACACCTTC
CASSQTQGAVNYGYTF
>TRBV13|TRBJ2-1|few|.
TGTGCCAGCAGCTTAGGCCCTCCTAGCGACAACAATGAGCAGTTCTTC
CASSLGPPSDNNEQFF
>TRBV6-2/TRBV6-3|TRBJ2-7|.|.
TGTGCCAGCAGTTCCACCCTGGGACCCCTAAGCTACGAGCAGTACTTC
CASSSTLGPLSYEQYF
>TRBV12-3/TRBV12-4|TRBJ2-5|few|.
TGTGCCAGCAGTTTGTTCCAGCACCAAGAGACCCAGTACTTC
CASSLFQHQETQYF
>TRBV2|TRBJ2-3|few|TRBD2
TGTGCCAGCAGATTTCTAGCGGGATCCAGCACAGATACGCAGTATTTT
CASRFLAGSSTDTQYF
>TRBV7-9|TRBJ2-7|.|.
TGTGCCAGCAGCTTAACCGGGCAGGGTAGAGGCGAGCAGTACTTC
CASSLTGQGRGEQYF
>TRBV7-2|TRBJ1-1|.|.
TGTGCCAGCAGCTTAGTTGAGACGAGGACAACTGAAGCTTTCTTT
CASSLVETRTTEAFF
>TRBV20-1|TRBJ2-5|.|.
TGCAGTGCAAGCCCACCCCTAGAGACCCAGTACTTC
CSASPPLETQYF
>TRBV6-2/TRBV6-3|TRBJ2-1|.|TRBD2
TGTGCCAGCAGTCGGCGACTAGCGGGGGTGCGAGAGCAGTTCTTC
CASSRRLAGVREQFF
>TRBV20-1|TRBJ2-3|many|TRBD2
TGCAGTGCTTTTTCCGGGGGGGGCCCCAACACAGATACGCAGTATTTT
CSAFSGGGPNTDTQYF
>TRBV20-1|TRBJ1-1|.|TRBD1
TGCAGTGCTAAACCGACAGGGGAGAACACTGAAGCTTTCTTT
CSAKPTGENTEAFF
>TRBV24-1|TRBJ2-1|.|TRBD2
TGTGCCACCAGTGGCGCCCTTAGCGGGAGGGCCGTTGAGCAGTTCTTC
CATSGALSGRAVEQFF
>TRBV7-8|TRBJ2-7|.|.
TGTGCCAGCAGCTTTGGGACATTCTACGAGCAGTACTTC
CASSFGTFYEQYF
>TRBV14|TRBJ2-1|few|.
TGTGCCAGCAGCCAATACAGGGATGCGGGTGAGCAGTTCTTC
CASSQYRDAGEQFF
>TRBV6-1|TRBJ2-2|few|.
TGTGCCAGTAGAGCTGGCGTGGCCGGGGAGCTGTTTTTT
CASRAGVAGELFF
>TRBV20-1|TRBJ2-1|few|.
TGCAGTGCTAGGGGTTTAAACAGTCAAAAGAATGAGCAGTTCTTC
CSARGLNSQKNEQFF